This TCR beta chain was captured in a study of T cells after yellow fever vaccination. Study results and caveats: At around 96% for CD4 and almost 90% for CD8, most primary-vaccination clones showed up again after the booster. Abundant contaminating clonotypes from the bulk population could appear in FACS-sorted repertoires. CD4 and CD8 compartments shared a small share of clonotypes, likely from convergent recombination.

This clonotype was detected only a few times. What it binds is not known. CDR3 length equals 11 residues. V dropped 6 bases and J dropped 1 base, with 5 bases sitting between them. Germline loops: CDR1 DFQATT, CDR2 SNEGSKA (reference sequence). In TCRdb, the 5' RACE reads were re-called with MiXCR into one record per CDR3 protein. The profile shows around 400,000 distinct CDR3 sequences, around a tenth of them singletons. The sequencing here drew on PBMCs, taken on the day of the first yellow fever vaccination. The rearrangement links TRBV20-1 to TRBJ2-3; no reliable D call. The receptor was isolated from a man between 18 and 29 years old who received the YFV17D yellow fever vaccine. The CDR3 spells CSAWGTDTQYF. CDR3 DNA: TGCAGTGCGTGGGGCACAGATACGCAGTATTTT.